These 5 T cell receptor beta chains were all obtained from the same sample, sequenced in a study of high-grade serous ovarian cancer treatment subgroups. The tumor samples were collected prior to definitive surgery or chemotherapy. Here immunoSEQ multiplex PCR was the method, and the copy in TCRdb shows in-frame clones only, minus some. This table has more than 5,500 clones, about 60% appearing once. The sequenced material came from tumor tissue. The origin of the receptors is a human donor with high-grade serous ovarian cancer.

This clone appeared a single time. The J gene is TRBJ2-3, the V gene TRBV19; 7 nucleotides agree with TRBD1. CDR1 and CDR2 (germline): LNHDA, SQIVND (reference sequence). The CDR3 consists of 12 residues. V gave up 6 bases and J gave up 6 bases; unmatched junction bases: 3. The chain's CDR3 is CASSPTGDTQYF. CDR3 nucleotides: TGTGCCAGTAGCCCGACAGGGGATACGCAGTATTTT.

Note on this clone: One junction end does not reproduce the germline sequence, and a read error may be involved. CDR3 bases: TGTGCCAGCAGCCCGGGCAGGGTCAATCGGCCCCAGCATTTT. It is translated as CASSPGRVNRPQHF. This chain connects TRBV28 to TRBJ1-5; maybe TRBD1 (5 bases). Germline V gene lookup returns CDR1 MDHEN and CDR2 SYDVKM. This CDR3 is built from 14 residues.

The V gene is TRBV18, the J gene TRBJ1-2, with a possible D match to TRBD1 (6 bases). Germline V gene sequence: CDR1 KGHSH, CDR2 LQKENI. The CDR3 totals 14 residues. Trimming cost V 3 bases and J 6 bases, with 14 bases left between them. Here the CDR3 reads CASSPLRDIDGYTF. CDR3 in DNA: TGTGCCAGCTCACCCCTCAGGGACATTGATGGCTACACCTTC.

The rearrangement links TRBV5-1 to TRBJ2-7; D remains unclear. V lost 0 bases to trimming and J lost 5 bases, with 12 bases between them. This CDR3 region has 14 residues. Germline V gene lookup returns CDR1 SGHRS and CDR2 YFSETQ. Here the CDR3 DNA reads TGCGCCAGCAGCTTGGTAGAAAAAGGCGACGAGCAGTACTTC. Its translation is CASSLVEKGDEQYF.

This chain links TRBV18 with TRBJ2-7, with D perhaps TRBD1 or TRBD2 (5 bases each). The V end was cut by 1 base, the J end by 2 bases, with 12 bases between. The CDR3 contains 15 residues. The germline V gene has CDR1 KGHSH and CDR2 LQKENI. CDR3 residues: CASSPHGPGPYEQYF. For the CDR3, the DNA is TGTGCCAGCTCACCACATGGCCCGGGGCCCTACGAGCAGTACTTC.